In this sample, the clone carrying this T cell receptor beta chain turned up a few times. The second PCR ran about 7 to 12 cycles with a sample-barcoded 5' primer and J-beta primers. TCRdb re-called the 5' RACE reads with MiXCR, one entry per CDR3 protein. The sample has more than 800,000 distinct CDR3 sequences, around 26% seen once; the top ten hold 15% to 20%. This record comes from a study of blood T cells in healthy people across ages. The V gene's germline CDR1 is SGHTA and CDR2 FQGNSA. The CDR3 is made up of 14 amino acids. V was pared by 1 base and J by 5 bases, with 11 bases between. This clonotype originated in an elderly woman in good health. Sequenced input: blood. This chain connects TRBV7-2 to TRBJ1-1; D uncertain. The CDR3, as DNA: TGTGCCAGCAGCTTAGGGCAGATCCTGACTGAAGCTTTCTTT. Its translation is CASSLGQILTEAFF.